This TCR beta chain originates from a study of blood T cell repertoires in COVID-19. Overall study: Acute and convalescent COVID-19 samples came from the United States, Italy and Spain.

This CDR3 has 17 amino acids. Source study methods: Amplification of reference gene primers was used by the study to estimate nucleated cell counts. The protocol was immunoSEQ multiplex PCR, while the TCRdb copy is restricted to in-frame clones and leaves out a portion. Clonal size and the V and J genes are those of that table, whereas D and trimming came from the DNA. The sample has 160,000 or so clones, 80% to 85% seen once; the top ten hold approximately 7.7%. This chain links TRBV12-1 with TRBJ2-7; the DNA was not used to check the table's D call, TRBD2. TRBV12-1 is an annotated pseudogene. The sequenced sample was PBMCs or T cells enriched from blood (not recorded which). The sequence was collected from a woman aged 50 to 65 who had recovered from COVID-19. Here the CDR3 DNA reads TGTGCTAGCAGCTTTGGGGTAAGCGGCGGCGATAACTACGAGCAGTACTTC. It translates to CASSFGVSGGDNYEQYF.